This T cell receptor beta chain was captured by sequencing in a study of T cell responses to AZD1222 COVID-19 vaccine. Whole-study context: Timing groups of about 4 and about 12 weeks for second doses were pooled. Findings of the study overall: Baseline serostatus was positive in only a handful of AZD1222 recipients. In all cases, repertoires were sampled only after the peak T cell response. Nearly half of unique spike-specific TCRs reportedly avoided B.1.351 and B.1.1.7 mutated regions.

Method: immunoSEQ multiplex PCR; TCRdb's copy keeps in-frame clones and lacks some. The sample lists approximately 140,000 clones, roughly 90% occurring once. Germline loops: CDR1 SGHTA, CDR2 FQGNSA. The CDR3 totals 16 residues. Trimming pared 3 bases from V and 0 bases from J, leaving 15 bases between. This clone was observed a single time. The target antigen is unknown. V and J are TRBV7-2 and TRBJ2-7; a possible D gene is TRBD2 (6 bases). The TCR was taken from an adult in good health. This material consisted of peripheral blood, taken on day 0 of AZD1222 vaccination. The CDR3 region is CASSLTGTRTSYEQYF. The CDR3 region has the DNA TGTGCCAGCAGCTTGACCGGGACTCGTACCTCCTACGAGCAGTACTTC.